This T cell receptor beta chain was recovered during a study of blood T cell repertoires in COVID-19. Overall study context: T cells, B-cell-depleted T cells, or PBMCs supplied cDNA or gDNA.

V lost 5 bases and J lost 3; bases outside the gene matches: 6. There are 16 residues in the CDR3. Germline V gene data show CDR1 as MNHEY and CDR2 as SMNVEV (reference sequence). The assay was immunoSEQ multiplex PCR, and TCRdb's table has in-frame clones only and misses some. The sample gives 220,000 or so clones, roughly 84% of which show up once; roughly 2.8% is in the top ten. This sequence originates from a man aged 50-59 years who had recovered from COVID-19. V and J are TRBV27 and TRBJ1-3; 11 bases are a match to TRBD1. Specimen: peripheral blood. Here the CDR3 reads CASSPGTGGVGNTIYF. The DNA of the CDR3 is TGTGCCAGCAGTCCCGGGACAGGGGGAGTTGGAAACACCATATATTTT.